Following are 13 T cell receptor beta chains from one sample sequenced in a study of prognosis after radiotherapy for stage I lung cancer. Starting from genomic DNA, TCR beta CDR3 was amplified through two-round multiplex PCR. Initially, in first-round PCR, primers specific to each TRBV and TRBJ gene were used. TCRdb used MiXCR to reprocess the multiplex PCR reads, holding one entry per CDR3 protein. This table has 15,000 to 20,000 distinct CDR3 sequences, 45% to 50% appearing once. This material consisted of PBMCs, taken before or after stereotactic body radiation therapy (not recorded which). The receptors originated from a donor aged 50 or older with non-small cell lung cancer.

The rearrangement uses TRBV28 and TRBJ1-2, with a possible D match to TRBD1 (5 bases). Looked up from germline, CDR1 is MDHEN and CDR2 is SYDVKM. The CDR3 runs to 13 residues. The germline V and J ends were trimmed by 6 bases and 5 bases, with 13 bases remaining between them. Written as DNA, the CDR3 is TGTGCCAGCAGCCGGGGGTCCCCATATGGCTACACCTTC. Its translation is CASSRGSPYGYTF.

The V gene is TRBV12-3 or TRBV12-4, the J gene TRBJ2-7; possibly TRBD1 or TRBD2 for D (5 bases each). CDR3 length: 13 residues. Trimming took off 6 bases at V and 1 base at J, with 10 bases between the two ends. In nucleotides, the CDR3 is TGTGCCAGCAGCGAGGGGTATTCCTACGAGCAGTACTTC. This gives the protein CASSEGYSYEQYF.

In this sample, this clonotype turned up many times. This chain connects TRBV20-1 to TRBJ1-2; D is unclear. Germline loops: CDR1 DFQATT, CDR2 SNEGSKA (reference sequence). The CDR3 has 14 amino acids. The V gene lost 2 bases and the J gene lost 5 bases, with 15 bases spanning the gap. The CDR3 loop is CSARFYQRGYGYTF. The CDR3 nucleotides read TGCAGTGCTAGATTTTATCAGCGAGGGTATGGCTACACCTTC.

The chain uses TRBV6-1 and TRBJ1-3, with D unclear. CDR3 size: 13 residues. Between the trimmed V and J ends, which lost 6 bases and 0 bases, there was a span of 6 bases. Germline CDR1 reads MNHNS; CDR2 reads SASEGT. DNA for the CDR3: TGTGCCAGCAGGACGGACTCTGGAAACACCATATATTTT. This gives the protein CASRTDSGNTIYF.

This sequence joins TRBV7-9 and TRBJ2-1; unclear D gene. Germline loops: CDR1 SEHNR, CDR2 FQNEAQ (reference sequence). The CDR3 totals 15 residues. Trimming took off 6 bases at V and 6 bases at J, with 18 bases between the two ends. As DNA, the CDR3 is TGTGCCAGCAGTCCTTCTCCCACCCTCGCCAATGAGCAGTTCTTC. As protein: CASSPSPTLANEQFF.

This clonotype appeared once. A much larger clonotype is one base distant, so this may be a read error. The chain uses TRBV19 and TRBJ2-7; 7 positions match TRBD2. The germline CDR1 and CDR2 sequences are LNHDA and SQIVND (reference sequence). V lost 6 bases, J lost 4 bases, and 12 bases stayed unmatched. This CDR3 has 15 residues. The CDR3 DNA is TGTGCCAGTAGCAGTGGCTGGACTAGTATATACGAGCAGTACTTC. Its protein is CASSSGWTSIYEQYF. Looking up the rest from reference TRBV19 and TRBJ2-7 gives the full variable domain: DGGITQSPKYLFRKEGQNVTLSCEQNLNHDAMYWYRQDPGQGLRLIYYSQIVNDFQKGDIAEGYSVSREKKESFPLTVTSAQKNPTAFYLCASSSGWTSIYEQYFGPGTRLTVT.

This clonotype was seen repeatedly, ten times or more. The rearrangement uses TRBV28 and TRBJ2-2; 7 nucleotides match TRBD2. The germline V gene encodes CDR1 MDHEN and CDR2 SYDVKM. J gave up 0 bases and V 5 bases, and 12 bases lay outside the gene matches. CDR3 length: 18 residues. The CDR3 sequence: CASSLHSRLAPNTGELFF. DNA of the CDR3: TGTGCCAGCAGTCTCCACTCCAGACTAGCACCGAACACCGGGGAGCTGTTTTTT.

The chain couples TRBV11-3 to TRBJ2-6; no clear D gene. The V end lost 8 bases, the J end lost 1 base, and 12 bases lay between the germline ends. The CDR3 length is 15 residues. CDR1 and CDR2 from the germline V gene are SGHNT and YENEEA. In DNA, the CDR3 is TGTGCCAGCGTCCCTGTGGCGTCTGGGGCCAACGTCCTGACTTTC. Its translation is CASVPVASGANVLTF.

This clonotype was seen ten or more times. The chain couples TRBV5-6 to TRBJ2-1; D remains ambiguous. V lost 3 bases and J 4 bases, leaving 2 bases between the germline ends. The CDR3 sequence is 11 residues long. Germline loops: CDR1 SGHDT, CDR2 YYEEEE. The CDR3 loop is CASSSYNEQFF. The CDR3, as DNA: TGTGCCAGCAGCTCATACAATGAGCAGTTCTTC.

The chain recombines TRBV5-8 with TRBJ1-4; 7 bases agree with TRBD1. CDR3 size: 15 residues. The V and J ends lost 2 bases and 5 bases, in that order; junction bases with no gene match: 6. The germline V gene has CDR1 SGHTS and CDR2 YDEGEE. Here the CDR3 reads CASSFSRQGNEKLFF. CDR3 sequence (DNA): TGTGCCAGCAGCTTCTCCCGACAGGGAAATGAAAAACTGTTTTTT.

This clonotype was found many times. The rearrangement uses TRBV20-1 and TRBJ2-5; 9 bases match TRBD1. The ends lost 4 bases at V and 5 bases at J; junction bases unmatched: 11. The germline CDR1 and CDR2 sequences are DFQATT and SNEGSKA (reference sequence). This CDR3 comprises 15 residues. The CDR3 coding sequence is TGCAGTGCTATCATGCACAGGGGGCTGTCTGAGACCCAGTACTTC. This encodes CSAIMHRGLSETQYF.

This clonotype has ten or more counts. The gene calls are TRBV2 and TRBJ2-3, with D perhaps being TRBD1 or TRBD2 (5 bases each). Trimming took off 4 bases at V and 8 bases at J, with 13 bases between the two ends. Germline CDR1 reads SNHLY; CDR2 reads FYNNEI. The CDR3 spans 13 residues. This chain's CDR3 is CASSGGPQGTQYF. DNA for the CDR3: TGTGCCAGCAGTGGCGGGCCCCAGGGTACGCAGTATTTT.

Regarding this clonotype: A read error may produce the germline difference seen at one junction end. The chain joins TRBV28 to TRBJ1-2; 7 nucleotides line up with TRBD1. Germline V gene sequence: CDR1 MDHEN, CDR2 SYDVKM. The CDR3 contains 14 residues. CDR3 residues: CSSSPPRQGVLYTF. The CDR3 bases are TGTTCCAGCAGCCCGCCCCGACAGGGCGTACTCTACACCTTC.